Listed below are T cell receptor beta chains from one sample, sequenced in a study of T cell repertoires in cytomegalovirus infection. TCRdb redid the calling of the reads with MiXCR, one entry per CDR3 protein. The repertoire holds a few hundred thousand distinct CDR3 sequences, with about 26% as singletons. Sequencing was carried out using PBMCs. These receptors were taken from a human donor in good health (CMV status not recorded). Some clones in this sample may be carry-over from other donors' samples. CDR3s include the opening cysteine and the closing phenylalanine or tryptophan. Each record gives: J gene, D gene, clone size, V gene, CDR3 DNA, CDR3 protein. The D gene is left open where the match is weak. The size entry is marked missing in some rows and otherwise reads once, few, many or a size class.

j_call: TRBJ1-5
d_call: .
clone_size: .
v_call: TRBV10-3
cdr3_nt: TGTGCCATCAGAGGGACTGGGGTAGGGGATCAGCCCCAGCATTTT
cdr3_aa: CAIRGTGVGDQPQHF

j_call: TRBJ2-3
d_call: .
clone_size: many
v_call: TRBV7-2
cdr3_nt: TGTGCCAGCAGCCAAGACCCGGGCAGGAGTGGTACGCAGTATTTT
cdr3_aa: CASSQDPGRSGTQYF

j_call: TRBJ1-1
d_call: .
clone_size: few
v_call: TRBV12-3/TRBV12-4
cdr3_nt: TGTGCCAGCAGTTTGGGATGGTATACTGAAGCTTTCTTT
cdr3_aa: CASSLGWYTEAFF

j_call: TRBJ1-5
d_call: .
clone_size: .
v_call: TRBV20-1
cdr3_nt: TGCAGTGCAAGCGGGACGCTTAATCAGCCCCAGCATTTT
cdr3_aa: CSASGTLNQPQHF

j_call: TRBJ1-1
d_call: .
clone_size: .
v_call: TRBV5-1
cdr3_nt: TGCGCCAGCAGCCCTGACAGCTCGCCCGAAGCTTTCTTT
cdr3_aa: CASSPDSSPEAFF

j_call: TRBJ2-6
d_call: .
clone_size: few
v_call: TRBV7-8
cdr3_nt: TGTGCCAGCAGCACCCCCCCGTCTGGGGCCAACGTCCTGACTTTC
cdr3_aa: CASSTPPSGANVLTF

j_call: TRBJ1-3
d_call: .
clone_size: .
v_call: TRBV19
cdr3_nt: TGTGCCAGTAGATTCGGCACCTCTGGAAACACCATATATTTT
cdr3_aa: CASRFGTSGNTIYF

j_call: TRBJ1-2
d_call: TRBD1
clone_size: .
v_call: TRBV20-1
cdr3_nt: TGCAGTGCTCCAGAGGGGGCGGTTTTCGGCTACACCTTC
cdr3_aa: CSAPEGAVFGYTF

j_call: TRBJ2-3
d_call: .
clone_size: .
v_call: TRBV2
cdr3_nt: TGTGCCAGCAGTTACAGGCTCACAGATACGCAGTATTTT
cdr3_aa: CASSYRLTDTQYF

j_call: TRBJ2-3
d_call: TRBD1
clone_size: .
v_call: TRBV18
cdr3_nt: TGTGCCAGCTCACCACCGTGGACAGGGTTCACAGATACGCAGTATTTT
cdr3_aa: CASSPPWTGFTDTQYF

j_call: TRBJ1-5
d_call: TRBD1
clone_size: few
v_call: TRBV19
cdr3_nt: TGTGCCAGTAGTACCGGACAGGTTGGGGATCAGCCCCAGCATTTT
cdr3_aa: CASSTGQVGDQPQHF

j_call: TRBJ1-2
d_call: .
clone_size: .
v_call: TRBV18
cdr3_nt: TGTGCCAGCTCACGTGCCAGTGACTATGGCTACACCTTC
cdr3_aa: CASSRASDYGYTF

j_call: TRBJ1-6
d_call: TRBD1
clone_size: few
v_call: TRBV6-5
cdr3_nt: TGTGCCAGCAGTTACTCAACAGGGGATTCACCCCTCCACTTT
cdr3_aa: CASSYSTGDSPLHF

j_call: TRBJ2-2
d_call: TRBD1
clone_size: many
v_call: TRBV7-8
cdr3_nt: TGTGCCAGCAGAGGCAGGGGGCCCACCGGGGAGCTGTTTTTT
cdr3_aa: CASRGRGPTGELFF

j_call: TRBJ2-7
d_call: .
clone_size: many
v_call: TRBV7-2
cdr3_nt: TGTGCCAGCAGCGCCCGGACAGCTTCCTACGAGCAGTACTTC
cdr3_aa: CASSARTASYEQYF

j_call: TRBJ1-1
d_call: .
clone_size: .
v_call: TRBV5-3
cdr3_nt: TGTGCCAGCAGCTCAGTTAGCGCGCGCGAAGCTTTCTTT
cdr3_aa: CASSSVSAREAFF

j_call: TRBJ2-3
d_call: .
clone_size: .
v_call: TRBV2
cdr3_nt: TGTGCCAGCAGTGAACTCCCTAGCACAGATACGCAGTATTTT
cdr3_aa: CASSELPSTDTQYF

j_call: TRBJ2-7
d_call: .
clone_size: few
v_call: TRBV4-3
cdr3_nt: TGCGCCAGCAGCCAAGAGAAGTCCAGGCTCTACGAGCAGTACTTC
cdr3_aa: CASSQEKSRLYEQYF

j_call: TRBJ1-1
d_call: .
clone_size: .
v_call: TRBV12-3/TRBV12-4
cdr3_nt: TGTGCCAGCAGTTTACGGGGATGGACTGAAGCTTTCTTT
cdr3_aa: CASSLRGWTEAFF

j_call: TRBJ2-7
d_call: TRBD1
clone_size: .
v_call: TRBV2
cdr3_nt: TGTGCCAGCAGCCATGCTATTAGGACAGGGGGCAACGAGCAGTACTTC
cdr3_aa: CASSHAIRTGGNEQYF

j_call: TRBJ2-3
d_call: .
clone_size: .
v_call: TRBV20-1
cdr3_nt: TGCAGTGCCCCTCCAACCGGATCAGCCACGCAGTATTTT
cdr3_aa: CSAPPTGSATQYF

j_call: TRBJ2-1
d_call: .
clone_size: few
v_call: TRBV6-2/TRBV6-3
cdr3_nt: TGTGCCAGCAGTTACGCTAGCGTTGTCTACAATGAGCAGTTCTTC
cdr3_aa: CASSYASVVYNEQFF

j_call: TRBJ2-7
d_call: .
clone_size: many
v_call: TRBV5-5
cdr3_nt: TGTGCCAGCAGCTTGGGCCAGGACGAGCAGTACTTC
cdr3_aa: CASSLGQDEQYF

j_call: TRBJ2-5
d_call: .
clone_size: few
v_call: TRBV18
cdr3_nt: TGTGCCAGCTCACCACCCTCGTACCAAGAGACCCAGTACTTC
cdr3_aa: CASSPPSYQETQYF

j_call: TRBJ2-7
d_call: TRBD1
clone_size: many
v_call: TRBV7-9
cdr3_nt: TGTGCCAGCAGCTATCCGGGACAGGGAGATGGCGAGCAGTACTTC
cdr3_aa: CASSYPGQGDGEQYF

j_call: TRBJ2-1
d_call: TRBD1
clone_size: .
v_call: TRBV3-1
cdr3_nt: TGTGCCAGCAGCCAAGTTTTACAGGGGGCCTACAATGAGCAGTTCTTC
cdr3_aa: CASSQVLQGAYNEQFF

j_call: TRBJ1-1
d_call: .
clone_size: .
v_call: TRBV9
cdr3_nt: TGTGCCAGCAGCGTAGGGGGGGATTCGAACACTGAAGCTTTCTTT
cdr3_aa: CASSVGGDSNTEAFF

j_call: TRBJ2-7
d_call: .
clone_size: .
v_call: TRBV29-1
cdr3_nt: TGCAGCGTTGTGTACAGCCCCTACGAGCAGTACTTC
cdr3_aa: CSVVYSPYEQYF

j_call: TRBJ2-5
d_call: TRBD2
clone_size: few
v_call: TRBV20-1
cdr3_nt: TGCAGTGCAGCTGCTAGCGGACAAGAGACCCAGTACTTC
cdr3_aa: CSAAASGQETQYF